These T cell receptor beta chains were read from a single sample in a study of cytomegalovirus exposure and HLA in healthy donors. The method was immunoSEQ multiplex PCR; TCRdb's version includes in-frame clones alone and lacks a portion of them. The sample shows roughly 120,000 clones, about 73% of them seen only once. The sequenced sample consisted of PBMCs. All receptors come from a woman aged 40 to 55 in good health and CMV-seropositive. Each CDR3 is given with its conserved first and last residue. Each record gives: J gene, D gene, clone size, V gene, CDR3 DNA, CDR3 protein. A D gene is named only where the DNA matches it firmly. Rows give clone size only sometimes, using once, few, many, or a class for an expanded clone.

TRBJ2-1	TRBD2	.	TRBV5-1	TGCGCCAGCAGCTTGGGGCTAGCGGGGGGGACCTACAATGAGCAGTTCTTC	CASSLGLAGGTYNEQFF
TRBJ1-2	.	.	TRBV5-1	TGCGCCAGCAGCTTGGCGCGGGGGGAAGCCTATGGCTACACCTTC	CASSLARGEAYGYTF
TRBJ2-4	.	.	TRBV5-1	TGCGCCAGCAGCTTGGTGGCGGGGCCCCAAAACATTCAGTACTTC	CASSLVAGPQNIQYF
TRBJ2-1	TRBD2	.	TRBV7-2	TGTGCCAGCAGCTTGGCTAGCGGGGGCAATGAGCAGTTCTTC	CASSLASGGNEQFF
TRBJ1-1	.	once	TRBV9	TGTGCCAGCAGCGCCCGGTCGGACACTGAAGCTTTCTTT	CASSARSDTEAFF
TRBJ1-1	.	few	TRBV9	TGTGCCAGCAGCGTAGGACATGGTTCTGGAGCTTTCTTT	CASSVGHGSGAFF
TRBJ2-2	TRBD2	.	TRBV2	TGTGCCAGCAGTGGTCCACTAGCGGGGGCTTCGAACACCGGGGAGCTGTTTTTT	CASSGPLAGASNTGELFF
TRBJ2-2	TRBD1	.	TRBV4-1	TGCGCCAGCAGCCATGGGGACAGAGATTCCGGGGAGCTGTTTTTT	CASSHGDRDSGELFF
TRBJ2-7	TRBD1	.	TRBV12-5	TGTGCTAGTGGTTTGGTCCTTACAGGGGACTCCTACGAGCAGTACTTC	CASGLVLTGDSYEQYF
TRBJ2-7	.	few	TRBV10-3	TGTGCCCCGGAAACAGGGTCGTCTAACGAGCAGTACTTC	CAPETGSSNEQYF
TRBJ1-3	TRBD1	once	TRBV5-8	TGTGCCAGCAGCTTGGCCGGGACAGCCTTCTCTGGAAACACCATATATTTT	CASSLAGTAFSGNTIYF
TRBJ2-5	.	.	TRBV6-1	TGTGCCATAAATCGGGACCAAGAGACCCAGTACTTC	CAINRDQETQYF
TRBJ2-3	TRBD1	once	TRBV4-1	TGCGCCAGCAGCCGCATCCCGGGACAGGGGGGTGATACGCAGTATTTT	CASSRIPGQGGDTQYF
TRBJ2-5	.	.	TRBV4-3	TGCGCCAGCAGCCAAAATCAGGGCAACCAAGAGACCCAGTACTTC	CASSQNQGNQETQYF
TRBJ1-2	TRBD1	.	TRBV4-1	TGCGCCAGCAGCCAAGGCTTCCGACAGGGAGAGAGGTATGGCTACACCTTC	CASSQGFRQGERYGYTF
TRBJ2-3	TRBD2	.	TRBV7-9	TGTGCCGGGCGGGCTAGCGGGGGGTCCCGCACAGATACGCAGTATTTT	CAGRASGGSRTDTQYF
TRBJ1-4	.	few	TRBV2	TGTGCCAGCAGTGAAGGGGACGGGAGGGGGTTCCTGCATGAAAAACTGTTTTTT	CASSEGDGRGFLHEKLFF
TRBJ2-5	TRBD2	.	TRBV18	TGTGCCAGCTCACCGAGCGGGGTGGGGCAAGAGACCCAGTACTTC	CASSPSGVGQETQYF
TRBJ2-3	.	.	TRBV6-5	TGTGCCAGCTCAGGACAGCCTACAGATACGCAGTATTTT	CASSGQPTDTQYF
TRBJ2-1	TRBD2	.	TRBV4-1	TGCGCCAGCAGCCAGCCCCTAGCGGGGGCCTACAATGAGCAGTTCTTC	CASSQPLAGAYNEQFF
TRBJ1-1	.	.	TRBV6-5	TGTGCCAGCAGTTACTTAGGGAGGCACACTGAAGCTTTCTTT	CASSYLGRHTEAFF
TRBJ1-6	.	.	TRBV2	TGTGCCAGCAATCCAGGGATTAATTCACCCCTCCACTTT	CASNPGINSPLHF
TRBJ1-1	.	few	TRBV13	TGTGCCAGCAGCTTAGCTTTTCTGAACACTGAAGCTTTCTTT	CASSLAFLNTEAFF